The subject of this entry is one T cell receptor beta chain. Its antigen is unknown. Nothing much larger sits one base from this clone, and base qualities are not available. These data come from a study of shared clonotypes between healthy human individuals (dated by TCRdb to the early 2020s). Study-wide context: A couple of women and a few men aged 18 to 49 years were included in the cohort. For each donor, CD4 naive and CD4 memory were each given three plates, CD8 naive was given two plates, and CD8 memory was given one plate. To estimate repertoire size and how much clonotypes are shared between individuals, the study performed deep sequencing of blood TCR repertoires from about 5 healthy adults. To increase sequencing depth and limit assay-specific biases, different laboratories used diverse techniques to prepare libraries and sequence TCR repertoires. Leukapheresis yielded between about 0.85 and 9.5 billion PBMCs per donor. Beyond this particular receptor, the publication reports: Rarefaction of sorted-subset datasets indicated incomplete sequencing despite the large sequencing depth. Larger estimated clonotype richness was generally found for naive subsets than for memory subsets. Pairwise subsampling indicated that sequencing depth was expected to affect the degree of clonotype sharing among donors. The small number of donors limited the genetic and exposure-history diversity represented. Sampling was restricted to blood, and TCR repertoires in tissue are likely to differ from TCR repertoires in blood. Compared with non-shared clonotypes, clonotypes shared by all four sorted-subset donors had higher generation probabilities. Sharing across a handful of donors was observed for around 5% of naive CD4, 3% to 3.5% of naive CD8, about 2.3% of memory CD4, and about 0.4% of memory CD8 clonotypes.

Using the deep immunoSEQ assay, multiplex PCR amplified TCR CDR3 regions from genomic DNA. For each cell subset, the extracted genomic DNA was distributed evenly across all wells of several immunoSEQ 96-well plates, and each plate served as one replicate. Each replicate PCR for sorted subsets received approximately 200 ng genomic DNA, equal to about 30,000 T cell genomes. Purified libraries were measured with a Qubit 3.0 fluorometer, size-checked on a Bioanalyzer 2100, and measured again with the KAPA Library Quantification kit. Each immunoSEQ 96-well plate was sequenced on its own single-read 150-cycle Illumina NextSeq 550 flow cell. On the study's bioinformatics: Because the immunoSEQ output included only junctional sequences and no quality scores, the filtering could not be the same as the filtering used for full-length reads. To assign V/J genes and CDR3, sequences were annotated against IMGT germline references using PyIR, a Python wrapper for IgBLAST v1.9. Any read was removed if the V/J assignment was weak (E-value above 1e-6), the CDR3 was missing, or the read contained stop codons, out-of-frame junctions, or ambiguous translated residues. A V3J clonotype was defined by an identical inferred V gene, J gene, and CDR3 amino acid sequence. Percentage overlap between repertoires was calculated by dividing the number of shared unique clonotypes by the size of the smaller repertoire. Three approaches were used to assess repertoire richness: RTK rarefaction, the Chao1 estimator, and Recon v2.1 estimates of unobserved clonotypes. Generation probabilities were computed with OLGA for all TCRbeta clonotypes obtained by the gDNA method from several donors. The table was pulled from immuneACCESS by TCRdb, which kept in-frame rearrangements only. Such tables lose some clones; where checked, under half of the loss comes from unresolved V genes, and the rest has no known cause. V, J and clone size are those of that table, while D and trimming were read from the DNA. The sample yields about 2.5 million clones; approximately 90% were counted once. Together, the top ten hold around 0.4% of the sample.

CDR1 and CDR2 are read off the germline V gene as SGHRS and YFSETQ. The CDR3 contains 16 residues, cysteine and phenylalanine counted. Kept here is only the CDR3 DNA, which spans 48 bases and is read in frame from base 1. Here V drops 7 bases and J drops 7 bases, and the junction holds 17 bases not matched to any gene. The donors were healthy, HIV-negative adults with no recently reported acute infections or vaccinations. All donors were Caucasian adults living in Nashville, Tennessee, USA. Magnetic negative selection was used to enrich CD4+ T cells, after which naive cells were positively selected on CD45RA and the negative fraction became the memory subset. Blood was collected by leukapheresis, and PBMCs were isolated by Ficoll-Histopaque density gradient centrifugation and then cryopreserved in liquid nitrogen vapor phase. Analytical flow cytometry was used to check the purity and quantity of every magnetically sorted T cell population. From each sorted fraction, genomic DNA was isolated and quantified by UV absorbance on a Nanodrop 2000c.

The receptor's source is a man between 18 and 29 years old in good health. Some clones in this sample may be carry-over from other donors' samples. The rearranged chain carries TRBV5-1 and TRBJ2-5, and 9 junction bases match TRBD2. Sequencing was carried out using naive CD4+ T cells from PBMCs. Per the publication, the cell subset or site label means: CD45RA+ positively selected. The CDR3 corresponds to CASQERPGTSPGTQYF. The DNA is TGCGCCAGCCAAGAAAGACCCGGGACTAGCCCCGGGACCCAGTACTTC. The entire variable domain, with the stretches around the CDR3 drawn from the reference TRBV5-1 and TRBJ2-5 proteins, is KAGVTQTPRYLIKTRGQQVTLSCSPISGHRSVSWYQQTPGQGLQFLFEYFSETQRNKGNFPGRFSGRQFSNSRSEMNVSTLELGDSALYLCASQERPGTSPGTQYFGPGTRLLVL.